The clone carrying this TCR beta chain was observed a few times. For TCRbeta, the library was prepared with unique molecular identifiers. One entry per CDR3 protein results from TCRdb running MiXCR on the PCR reads. The sample holds about half a million distinct CDR3 sequences, 9.5% to 15% seen once. The data were taken from a study of T-cell reconstitution after alpha-beta-depleted transplantation in children. With 3 bases removed from V and 6 bases from J, the gap between germline ends came to 8 bases. The CDR3 contains 12 residues. In germline, CDR1 is SQVTM, CDR2 ANQGSEA. The sequencing used PBMCs from the stem cell graft donor, collected from the stem cell graft. The chain recombines TRBV29-1 with TRBJ2-2; no clear D gene. The TCR sequence derives from a human donor who donated a stem cell graft to a child with combined immunodeficiency. The CDR3: CSVDAHSGELFF. CDR3 coding DNA: TGCAGCGTTGATGCTCACTCCGGGGAGCTGTTTTTT.